These 20 T cell receptor beta chains were sequenced from one sample in a study of regulatory T cells in long-lasting Graves disease. Through Arm-PCR of CDR3 regions and iRepertoire HTBI primers, TCR beta libraries were built. TCRdb analysed the multiplex PCR reads with MiXCR anew, one entry per CDR3 protein. Of a few hundred thousand distinct CDR3 sequences in the sample, 23% are singletons; the top ten hold roughly 30%. The time point here: persistent/refractory GD, antithyroid drugs over 5 years with positive TRAb. From PBMCs, RNA was extracted and then used to make the TCR library. Sequencing was performed on peripheral blood mononuclear cells (PBMCs), taken when the disease was refractory, from a patient treated with antithyroid drugs. Every receptor here comes from a female donor with Graves disease.

This clonotype was observed a handful of times. The gene calls are TRBV10-3 and TRBJ1-2; 8 bases are a match to TRBD1. There are 16 residues in the CDR3. Germline lookup yields CDR1 ENHRY and CDR2 SYGVKD. J was trimmed by 6 bases and V by 0 bases; bases with no gene match: 9. The CDR3 spells CAISESAQGARDGYTF. The CDR3 DNA sequence: TGTGCCATCAGTGAGTCAGCCCAGGGGGCTCGAGATGGCTACACCTTC.

Details on this clonotype: Possible read error: a much larger clone is one base away. This sequence joins TRBV20-1 and TRBJ2-7, with D perhaps matching TRBD1 (6 bases). The CDR3 runs 15 residues. The germline V gene encodes CDR1 DFQATT and CDR2 SNEGSKA (reference sequence). CDR3 nucleotides: TGCAGTGCTAGAGGAGACAGGCTGACCTCCCACGAGCAGTACTTC. Translated: CSARGDRLTSHEQYF.

The V gene is TRBV5-1, the J gene TRBJ1-1; TRBD1 aligns across 7 bases. Trimming took 4 bases from V and 1 from J; bases not matched to a gene: 4. CDR3 size: 14 residues. CDR1 is SGHRS, CDR2 YFSETQ, per germline. The CDR3 DNA is TGCGCCAGCAGCATTCGGACAGGGAACACTGAAGCTTTCTTT. Its protein product is CASSIRTGNTEAFF.

This clonotype was found many times. The gene calls are TRBV2 and TRBJ1-2; perhaps TRBD1 as D (5 bases). CDR1 and CDR2 from the germline V gene are SNHLY and FYNNEI. This CDR3 is built from 13 residues. The V and J ends lost 6 bases and 1 base respectively, with 9 bases between them. This CDR3 is CASRRGINYGYTF. CDR3 DNA sequence: TGTGCCAGCAGGCGGGGGATTAACTATGGCTACACCTTC.

At least ten counts were recorded for this clonotype. V is TRBV29-1 and J is TRBJ2-5; D gene ambiguous. Trimming removed 8 bases at V and 3 bases at J, with 13 bases between. Per germline, CDR1 SQVTM and CDR2 ANQGSEA. This CDR3 has 12 residues. The CDR3 DNA is TGCAGCTCTGGCGGTCAGAAAGAGACCCAGTACTTC. It encodes CSSGGQKETQYF.

Regarding this clonotype: A much larger clone differs from this one at a single base, so this may be a read error. The chain combines TRBV19 with TRBJ1-2; a weak D match, TRBD1 (6 bases). Trimming cost V 3 bases and J 4 bases, with 12 bases left between them. The CDR3 is made up of 14 amino acids. Germline V gene lookup returns CDR1 LNHDA and CDR2 SQIVND (reference sequence). The CDR3 DNA reads TGTGCCAGTAGTATCGCGGACAGTATCTATGGCTACACCTTC. Protein sequence: CASSIADSIYGYTF.

Ten or more counts support this clonotype. The gene calls are TRBV6-2 or TRBV6-3 and TRBJ2-5, with D possibly matching TRBD1 (6 bases). This CDR3 is built from 14 residues. Germline loops: CDR1 MNHEY, CDR2 SVGEGT. V lost 5 bases, J lost 4 bases, and 14 bases lay in between. The CDR3 sequence: CASSESGRGETQYF. CDR3 bases: TGTGCCAGCAGTGAATCTGGCAGGGGAGAGACCCAGTACTTC.

This clonotype has a handful of counts. The chain carries TRBV4-1 and TRBJ2-1; D is possibly TRBD2 (6 bases). The length of the CDR3 is 13 residues. V was shortened by 5 bases and J by 5 bases, with 10 bases between the two germline ends. Germline V gives CDR1 MGHRA, CDR2 YSYEKL. Here the CDR3 reads CASSSRGNNEQFF. CDR3 DNA sequence: TGCGCCAGCAGCTCGCGGGGAAACAATGAGCAGTTCTTC.

A remark on this clonotype: A clone one base away is much larger, so this may be a read error. The missing conserved phenylalanine or tryptophan at the end of this CDR3 makes a read error likely. This sequence joins TRBV2 and TRBJ1-5, with a tentative D call TRBD1 (6 bases). The germline gives CDR1 SNHLY, CDR2 FYNNEI. Trimming took 6 bases from V and 0 from J, leaving 21 bases between them. The length of the CDR3 is 18 residues. CDR3 nucleotide sequence: TGTGCCAGCAGGGATTCAGGGGAGAAGGCTTTTAGCAATCAGCCCCAGCATTCT. Translation: CASRDSGEKAFSNQPQHS.

This clonotype came up many times. The chain links TRBV6-1 to TRBJ2-5; 11 bases match TRBD2. Per the germline V gene, CDR1 is MNHNS and CDR2 is SASEGT. This CDR3 region has 15 residues. V lost 4 bases and J lost 2; bases outside the gene matches: 3. The CDR3 sequence: CASSVRLAGQETQYF. In nucleotides, the CDR3 is TGTGCCAGCAGTGTACGACTAGCGGGACAAGAGACCCAGTACTTC.

This clonotype was seen only a few times. This chain uses TRBV19 with TRBJ1-2; the D is unclear. The V gene lost 2 bases and the J gene lost 4 bases, with 11 bases spanning the gap. The CDR3 sequence is 14 residues long. The germline V gene has CDR1 LNHDA and CDR2 SQIVND (reference sequence). This CDR3 reads CASSIKRDSYGYTF. CDR3 DNA sequence: TGTGCCAGTAGTATAAAAAGGGATTCCTATGGCTACACCTTC.

V and J are TRBV30 and TRBJ2-6, with D perhaps TRBD2 (6 bases). The ends were cut back, 4 bases at V and 2 bases at J, with 9 bases in the middle. The CDR3 consists of 14 residues. The V gene's germline CDR1 is GTSNPN and CDR2 SVGIG (reference sequence). The chain's CDR3 is CAWTWGAGANVLTF. The DNA of the CDR3 is TGTGCCTGGACATGGGGGGCTGGGGCCAACGTCCTGACTTTC.

The V call is TRBV4-1, the J call TRBJ1-1, with TRBD1 matching over 10 bases. The germline gives CDR1 MGHRA, CDR2 YSYEKL. The CDR3 is 16 residues long. The V and J ends lost 2 bases and 1 base, in that order; junction bases with no gene match: 4. The CDR3 loop reads CASSQPRQGANTEAFF. Here the CDR3 DNA reads TGCGCCAGCAGCCAACCAAGACAGGGGGCGAACACTGAAGCTTTCTTT.

This clonotype came up a few times. The V gene is TRBV19, the J gene TRBJ1-2, with 12 bases fitting TRBD1. The CDR3 runs to 15 residues. The V segment lost 2 bases and the J segment 6 bases; nucleotides outside the gene matches: 4. Germline V gene data show CDR1 as LNHDA and CDR2 as SQIVND (reference sequence). The CDR3 protein is CASSISGTGGDGYTF. CDR3 sequence (DNA): TGTGCCAGTAGTATATCCGGGACAGGGGGCGATGGCTACACCTTC.

The chain is built from TRBV4-1 and TRBJ2-5; D is uncertain. This CDR3 is built from 14 residues. Germline V CDR1 and CDR2: MGHRA, YSYEKL. V lost 6 bases to trimming and J lost 2 bases, with 13 bases between them. The CDR3 DNA reads TGCGCCAGCAGGCGAGATCCCGGACAAGAGACCCAGTACTTC. Its protein is CASRRDPGQETQYF.

The gene calls are TRBV3-1 and TRBJ2-2, with D unclear. Trimming stripped 1 base from V and 7 bases from J, with 4 bases between. This CDR3 has 12 residues. Germline loops: CDR1 LGHDT, CDR2 YNNKEL (reference sequence). DNA for the CDR3: TGTGCCAGCAGCCAAGTATTCGGGGAGCTGTTTTTT. This encodes CASSQVFGELFF.

This clonotype was counted many times. The chain is built from TRBV29-1 and TRBJ1-1; 7 nucleotides agree with TRBD1. Germline V gene lookup returns CDR1 SQVTM and CDR2 ANQGSEA. The J segment lost 1 base and the V segment lost 7 bases, leaving 6 bases of the junction unmatched. This CDR3 is built from 13 residues. Here the CDR3 reads CSGGTVTNTEAFF. DNA of the CDR3: TGCAGCGGCGGGACAGTGACGAACACTGAAGCTTTCTTT.

V usage is TRBV19 and J usage is TRBJ2-3, with 12 bases matching TRBD2. Germline V lookup: CDR1 LNHDA, CDR2 SQIVND (reference sequence). The CDR3 covers 16 residues. The V and J ends lost 7 bases and 4 bases, in that order; junction bases with no gene match: 9. The CDR3 DNA follows: TGTGCCAGTAAGGCGCTAGCGGGAGGGCGCGCAGATACGCAGTATTTT. Residues: CASKALAGGRADTQYF.

In its sample, this clonotype was seen many times. This chain links TRBV7-2 with TRBJ1-1; no firm D call. Trimming removed 5 bases at V and 3 bases at J, with 4 bases between. CDR3 length: 11 residues. From germline, CDR1 is SGHTA and CDR2 FQGNSA. CDR3 bases: TGTGCCAGCAGCGCCTACACTGAAGCTTTCTTT. Amino acid sequence: CASSAYTEAFF.

This chain uses TRBV6-1 with TRBJ2-7, with TRBD1 matching 9 bases. CDR3 length: 18 residues. Germline values: CDR1 MNHNS, CDR2 SASEGT. Trimming cost V 6 bases and J 4 bases; bases outside gene matches: 19. CDR3 protein: CASRIDRGTGEDFYEQYF. CDR3 nucleotide sequence: TGTGCCAGCAGAATAGACAGGGGGACGGGGGAGGACTTTTACGAGCAGTACTTC.